This T cell receptor (beta chain) was obtained from a study of blood T cell repertoires in COVID-19. Study-level information: Samples taken during acute and convalescent COVID-19 were collected in the United States, Italy and Spain. T cells, B-cell-depleted T cells, or PBMCs supplied cDNA or gDNA.

In the original workflow: Amplification from reference gene primers served as the basis for estimated nucleated cell counts. Assay used: immunoSEQ multiplex PCR; TCRdb lists only in-frame clones, some missing. The DNA was the basis for D and trimming; V, J and clone size are from that table. The sample holds 200,000 to 250,000 clones, roughly 87% seen once. The CDR3 length is 17 residues. V shed 6 bases, J shed 1 base, and the junction held 11 bases outside the gene matches. Germline loops: CDR1 ENHRY, CDR2 SYGVKD. This TCR was sampled from a woman between 18 and 29 years old who had recovered from COVID-19. The chain joins TRBV10-3 to TRBJ2-3, with 9 bases identical to TRBD1. The sequenced sample was peripheral blood. The CDR3, as DNA: TGTGCCATCAGATTACAACAGGGGGCGTTTGGCACAGATACGCAGTATTTT. Protein product: CAIRLQQGAFGTDTQYF.